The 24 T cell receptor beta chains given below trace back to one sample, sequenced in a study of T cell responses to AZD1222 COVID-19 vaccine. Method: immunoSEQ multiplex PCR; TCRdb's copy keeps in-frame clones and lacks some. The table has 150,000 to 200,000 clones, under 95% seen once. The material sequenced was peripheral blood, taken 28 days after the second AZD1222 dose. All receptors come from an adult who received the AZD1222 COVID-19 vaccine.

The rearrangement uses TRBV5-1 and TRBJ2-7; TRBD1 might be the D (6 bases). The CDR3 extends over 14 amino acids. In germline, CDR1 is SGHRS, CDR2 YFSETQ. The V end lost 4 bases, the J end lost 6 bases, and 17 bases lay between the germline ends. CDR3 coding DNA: TGCGCCAGCAGCATCCGGACCCAGGGGTTCGAGCAGTACTTC. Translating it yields CASSIRTQGFEQYF.

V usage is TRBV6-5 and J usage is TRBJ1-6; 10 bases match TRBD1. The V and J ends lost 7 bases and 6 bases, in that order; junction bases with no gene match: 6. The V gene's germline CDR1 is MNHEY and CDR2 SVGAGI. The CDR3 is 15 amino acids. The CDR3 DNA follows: TGTGCCAGCAAGGGACAGGGGATGGGTAATTCACCCCTCCACTTT. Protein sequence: CASKGQGMGNSPLHF.

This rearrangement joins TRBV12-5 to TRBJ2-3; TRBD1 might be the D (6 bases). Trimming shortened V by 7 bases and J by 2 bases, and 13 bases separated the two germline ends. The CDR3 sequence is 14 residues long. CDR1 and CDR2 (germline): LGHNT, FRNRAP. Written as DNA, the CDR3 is TGTGCTAGTGCCTTCAGGGGAATCACAGATACGCAGTATTTT. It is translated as CASAFRGITDTQYF. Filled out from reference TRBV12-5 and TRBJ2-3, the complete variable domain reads DARVTQTPRHKVTEMGQEVTMRCQPILGHNTVFWYRQTMMQGLELLAYFRNRAPLDDSGMPKDRFSAEMPDATLATLKIQPSEPRDSAVYFCASAFRGITDTQYFGPGTRLTVL.

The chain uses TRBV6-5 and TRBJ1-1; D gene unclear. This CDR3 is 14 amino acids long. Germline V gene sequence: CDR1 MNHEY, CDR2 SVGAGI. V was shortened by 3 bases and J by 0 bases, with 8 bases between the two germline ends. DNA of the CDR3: TGTGCCAGCAGTTATGGCACGATGAACACTGAAGCTTTCTTT. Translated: CASSYGTMNTEAFF.

CDR3 DNA: TGTGCCGCCGGGGAGAGGGGGGGAAATGAAAAACTGTTTTTT. This codes for CAAGERGGNEKLFF. V gene TRBV6-5 combines with J gene TRBJ1-4; D perhaps matches TRBD1 (6 bases). This CDR3 contains 14 residues. V lost 11 bases to trimming and J lost 5 bases, with 18 bases between them. Germline V lookup: CDR1 MNHEY, CDR2 SVGAGI.

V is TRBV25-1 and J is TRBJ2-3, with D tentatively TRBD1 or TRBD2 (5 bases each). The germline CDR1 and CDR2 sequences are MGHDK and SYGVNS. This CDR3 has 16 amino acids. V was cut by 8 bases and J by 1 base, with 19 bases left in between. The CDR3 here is CASGWDRTSGTDTQYF. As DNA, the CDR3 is TGTGCCAGCGGTTGGGACCGTACTAGTGGCACAGATACGCAGTATTTT.

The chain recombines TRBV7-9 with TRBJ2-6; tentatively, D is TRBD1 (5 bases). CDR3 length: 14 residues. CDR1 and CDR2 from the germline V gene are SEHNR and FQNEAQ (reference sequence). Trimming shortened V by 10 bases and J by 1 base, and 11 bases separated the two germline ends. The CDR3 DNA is TGTGCCATCTCTGACAGATCTGGGGCCAACGTCCTGACTTTC. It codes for CAISDRSGANVLTF.

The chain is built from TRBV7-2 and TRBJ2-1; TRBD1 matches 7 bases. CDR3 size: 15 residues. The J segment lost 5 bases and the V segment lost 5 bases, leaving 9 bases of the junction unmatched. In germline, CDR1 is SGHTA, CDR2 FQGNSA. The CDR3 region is CASSPSGGPHNEQFF. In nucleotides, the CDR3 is TGTGCCAGCAGCCCCTCAGGGGGACCCCACAATGAGCAGTTCTTC.

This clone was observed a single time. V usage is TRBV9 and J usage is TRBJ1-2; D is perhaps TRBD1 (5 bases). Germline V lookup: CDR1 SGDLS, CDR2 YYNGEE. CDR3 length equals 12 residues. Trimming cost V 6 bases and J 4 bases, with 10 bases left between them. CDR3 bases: TGTGCCAGCACTGACAGTCCCTATGGCTACACCTTC. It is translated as CASTDSPYGYTF. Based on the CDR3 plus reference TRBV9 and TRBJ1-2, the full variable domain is DSGVTQTPKHLITATGQRVTLRCSPRSGDLSVYWYQQSLDQGLQFLIQYYNGEERAKGNILERFSAQQFPDLHSELNLSSLELGDSALYFCASTDSPYGYTFGSGTRLTVV.

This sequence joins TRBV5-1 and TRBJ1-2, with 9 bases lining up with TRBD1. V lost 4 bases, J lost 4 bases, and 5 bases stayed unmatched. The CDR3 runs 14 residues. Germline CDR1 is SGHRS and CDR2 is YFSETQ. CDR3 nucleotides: TGCGCCAGCAGCCTACAGGGGGCGACCTATGGCTACACCTTC. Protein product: CASSLQGATYGYTF.

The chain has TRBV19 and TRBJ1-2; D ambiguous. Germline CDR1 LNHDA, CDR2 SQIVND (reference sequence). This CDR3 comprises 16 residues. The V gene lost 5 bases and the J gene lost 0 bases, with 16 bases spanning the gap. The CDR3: CASSFLEGRANYGYTF. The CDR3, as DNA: TGTGCCAGTAGTTTCTTAGAGGGTAGAGCTAACTATGGCTACACCTTC.

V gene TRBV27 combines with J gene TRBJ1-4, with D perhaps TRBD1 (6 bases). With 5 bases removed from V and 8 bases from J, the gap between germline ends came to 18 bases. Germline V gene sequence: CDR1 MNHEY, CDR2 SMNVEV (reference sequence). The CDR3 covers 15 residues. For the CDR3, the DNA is TGTGCCAGCAGTCCCGGACAGAAGCCGGACGAAAAACTGTTTTTT. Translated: CASSPGQKPDEKLFF.

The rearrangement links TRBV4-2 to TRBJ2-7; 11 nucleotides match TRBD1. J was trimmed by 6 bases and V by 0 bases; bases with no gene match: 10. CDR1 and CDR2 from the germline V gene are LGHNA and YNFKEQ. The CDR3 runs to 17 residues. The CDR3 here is CASSQEQGTGGSFEQYF. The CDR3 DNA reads TGTGCCAGCAGCCAAGAACAGGGGACAGGGGGAAGTTTCGAGCAGTACTTC.

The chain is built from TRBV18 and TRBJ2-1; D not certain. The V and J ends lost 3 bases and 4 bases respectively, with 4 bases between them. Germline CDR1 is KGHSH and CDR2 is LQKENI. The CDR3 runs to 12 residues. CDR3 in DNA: TGTGCCAGCTCACCTACTTACAATGAGCAGTTCTTC. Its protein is CASSPTYNEQFF.

In DNA, the CDR3 is TGCGCCAGCAGCCACACAGGGGGTTTCACCCCCTACGAGCAGTACTTC. As protein: CASSHTGGFTPYEQYF. The chain couples TRBV4-1 to TRBJ2-7; 8 nucleotides agree with TRBD1. V lost 3 bases and J lost 2; bases outside the gene matches: 9. This CDR3 is 16 amino acids long. Looked up from germline, CDR1 is MGHRA and CDR2 is YSYEKL.

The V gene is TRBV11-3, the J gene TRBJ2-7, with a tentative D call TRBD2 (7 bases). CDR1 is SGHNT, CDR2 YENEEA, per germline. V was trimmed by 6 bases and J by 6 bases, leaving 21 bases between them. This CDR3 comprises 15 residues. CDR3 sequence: CASRLPAGAFGEQYF. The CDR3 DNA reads TGTGCCAGCAGACTCCCCGCGGGGGCCTTTGGCGAGCAGTACTTC.

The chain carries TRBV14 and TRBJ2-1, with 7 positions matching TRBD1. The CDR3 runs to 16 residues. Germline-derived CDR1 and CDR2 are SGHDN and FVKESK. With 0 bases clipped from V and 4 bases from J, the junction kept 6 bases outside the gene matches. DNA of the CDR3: TGTGCCAGCAGCCAAGATTCGCAGACAGGGTACAATGAGCAGTTCTTC. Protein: CASSQDSQTGYNEQFF.

The CDR3 DNA follows: TGTGCCAGCAGAAGGGCGCCGGGAGTACGCTACACCTTC. Residues: CASRRAPGVRYTF. The V call is TRBV27, the J call TRBJ1-2; D not certain. The V and J ends lost 6 bases and 9 bases respectively, with 17 bases between them. There are 13 residues in the CDR3. The germline CDR1 and CDR2 sequences are MNHEY and SMNVEV (reference sequence).

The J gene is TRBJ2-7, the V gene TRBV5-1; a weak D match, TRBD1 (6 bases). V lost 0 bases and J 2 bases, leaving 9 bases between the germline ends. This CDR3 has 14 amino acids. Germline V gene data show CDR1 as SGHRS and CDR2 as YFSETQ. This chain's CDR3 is CASSLAGAAYEQYF. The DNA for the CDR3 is TGCGCCAGCAGCTTGGCAGGGGCCGCCTACGAGCAGTACTTC.

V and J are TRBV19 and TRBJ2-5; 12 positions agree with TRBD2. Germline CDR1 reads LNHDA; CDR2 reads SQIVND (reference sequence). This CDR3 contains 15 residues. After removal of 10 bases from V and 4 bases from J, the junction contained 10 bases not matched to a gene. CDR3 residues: CATRRTSGVGETQYF. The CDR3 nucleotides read TGTGCCACCCGTCGGACTAGCGGGGTGGGAGAGACCCAGTACTTC.

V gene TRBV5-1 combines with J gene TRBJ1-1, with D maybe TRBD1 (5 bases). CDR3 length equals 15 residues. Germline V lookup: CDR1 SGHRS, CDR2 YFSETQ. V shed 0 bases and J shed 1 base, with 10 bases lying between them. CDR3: CASSLGGTSNTEAFF. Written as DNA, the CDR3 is TGCGCCAGCAGCTTGGGTGGGACTTCGAACACTGAAGCTTTCTTT.

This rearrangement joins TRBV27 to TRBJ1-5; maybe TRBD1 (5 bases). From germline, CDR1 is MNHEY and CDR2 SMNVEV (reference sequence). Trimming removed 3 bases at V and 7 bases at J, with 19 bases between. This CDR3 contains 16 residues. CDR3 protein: CASSFPRDLHRQPQHF. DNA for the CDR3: TGTGCCAGCAGTTTCCCGAGGGACCTCCATCGGCAGCCCCAGCATTTT.

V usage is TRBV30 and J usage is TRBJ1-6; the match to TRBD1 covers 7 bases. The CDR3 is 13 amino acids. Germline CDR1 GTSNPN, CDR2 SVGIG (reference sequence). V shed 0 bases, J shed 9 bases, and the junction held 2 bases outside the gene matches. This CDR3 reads CAWSVNRGSPLHF. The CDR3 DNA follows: TGTGCCTGGAGTGTGAACAGGGGTTCACCCCTCCACTTT.

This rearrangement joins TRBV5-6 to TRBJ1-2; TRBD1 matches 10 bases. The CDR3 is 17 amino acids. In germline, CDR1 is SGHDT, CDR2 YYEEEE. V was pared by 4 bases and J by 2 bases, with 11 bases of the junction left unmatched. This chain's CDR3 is CASSPRDRGPTNYGYTF. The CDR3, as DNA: TGTGCCAGCAGCCCCCGGGACAGGGGCCCTACGAACTATGGCTACACCTTC.